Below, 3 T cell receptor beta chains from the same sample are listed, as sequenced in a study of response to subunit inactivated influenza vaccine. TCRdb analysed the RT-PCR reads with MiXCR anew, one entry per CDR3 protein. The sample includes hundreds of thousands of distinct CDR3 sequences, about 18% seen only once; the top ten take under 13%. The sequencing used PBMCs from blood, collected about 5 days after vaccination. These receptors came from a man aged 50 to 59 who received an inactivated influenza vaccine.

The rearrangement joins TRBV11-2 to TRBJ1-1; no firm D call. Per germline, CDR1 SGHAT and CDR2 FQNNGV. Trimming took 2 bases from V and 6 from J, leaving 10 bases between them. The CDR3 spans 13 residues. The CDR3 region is CASSLKVEAEAFF. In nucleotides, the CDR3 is TGTGCCAGCAGCTTAAAGGTGGAAGCTGAAGCTTTCTTT. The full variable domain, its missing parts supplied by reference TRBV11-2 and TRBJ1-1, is EAGVAQSPRYKIIEKRQSVAFWCNPISGHATLYWYQQILGQGPKLLIQFQNNGVVDDSQLPKDRFSAERLKGVDSTLKIQPAKLEDSAVYLCASSLKVEAEAFFGQGTRLTVV.

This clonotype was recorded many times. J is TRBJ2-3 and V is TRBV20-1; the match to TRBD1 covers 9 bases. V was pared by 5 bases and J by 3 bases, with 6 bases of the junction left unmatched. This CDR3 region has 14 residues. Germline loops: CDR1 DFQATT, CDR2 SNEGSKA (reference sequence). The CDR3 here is CSAFRDRVTDTQYF. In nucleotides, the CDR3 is TGCAGTGCTTTCCGGGACAGGGTGACAGATACGCAGTATTTT.

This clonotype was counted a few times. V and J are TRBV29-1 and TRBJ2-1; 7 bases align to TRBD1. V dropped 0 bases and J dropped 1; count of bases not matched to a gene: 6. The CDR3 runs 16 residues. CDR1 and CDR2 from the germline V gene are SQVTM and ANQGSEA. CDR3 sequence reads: CSVEDVPGGSYNEQFF. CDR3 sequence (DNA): TGCAGCGTTGAAGATGTGCCAGGGGGATCCTACAATGAGCAGTTCTTC.